The following is a T cell receptor (beta chain) sequence with its context. The antigen is undetermined. This sample was included in a study of blood T cells in healthy people across ages. Study observations and caveats: The authors considered diversity estimates from one million T cells to be underestimates.

Germline CDR1 is SQVTM and CDR2 is ANQGSEA. The CDR3 spans 14 residues. Deletions cut 5 bases from V and 0 bases from J, with 12 bases between. A sample-barcoded 5' primer and a J-beta primer mix were used in a second PCR of roughly 6 to 11 cycles. Each CDR3 protein gets one entry after TCRdb re-called the 5' RACE reads with MiXCR. The data hold 1.5 million or so distinct CDR3 sequences, with around 40% observed a single time. This rearrangement joins TRBV29-1 to TRBJ2-3; D possibly uses TRBD1 or TRBD2 (5 bases each). Sequenced material: blood. This TCR was recovered from a young woman in good health. This CDR3 reads CSVNRDPSTDTQYF. The CDR3 region has the DNA TGCAGCGTTAACCGGGACCCGAGCACAGATACGCAGTATTTT.